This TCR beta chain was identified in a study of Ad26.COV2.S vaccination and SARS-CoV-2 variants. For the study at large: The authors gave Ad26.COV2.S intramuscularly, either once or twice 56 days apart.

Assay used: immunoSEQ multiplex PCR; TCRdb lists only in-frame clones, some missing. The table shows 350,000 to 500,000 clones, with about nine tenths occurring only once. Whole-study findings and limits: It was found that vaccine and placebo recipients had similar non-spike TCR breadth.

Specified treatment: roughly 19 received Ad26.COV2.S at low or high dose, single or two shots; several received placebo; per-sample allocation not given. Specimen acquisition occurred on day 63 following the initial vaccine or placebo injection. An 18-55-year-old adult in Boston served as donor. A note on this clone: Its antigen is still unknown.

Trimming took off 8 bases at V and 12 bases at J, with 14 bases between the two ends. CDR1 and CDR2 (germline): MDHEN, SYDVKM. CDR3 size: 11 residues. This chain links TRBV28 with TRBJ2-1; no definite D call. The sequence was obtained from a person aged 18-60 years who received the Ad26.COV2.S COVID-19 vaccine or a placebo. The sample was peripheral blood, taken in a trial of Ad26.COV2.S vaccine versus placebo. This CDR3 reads CASSVSFGQFF. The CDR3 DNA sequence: TGTGCCAGCTCAGTTTCGTTCGGGCAGTTCTTC.